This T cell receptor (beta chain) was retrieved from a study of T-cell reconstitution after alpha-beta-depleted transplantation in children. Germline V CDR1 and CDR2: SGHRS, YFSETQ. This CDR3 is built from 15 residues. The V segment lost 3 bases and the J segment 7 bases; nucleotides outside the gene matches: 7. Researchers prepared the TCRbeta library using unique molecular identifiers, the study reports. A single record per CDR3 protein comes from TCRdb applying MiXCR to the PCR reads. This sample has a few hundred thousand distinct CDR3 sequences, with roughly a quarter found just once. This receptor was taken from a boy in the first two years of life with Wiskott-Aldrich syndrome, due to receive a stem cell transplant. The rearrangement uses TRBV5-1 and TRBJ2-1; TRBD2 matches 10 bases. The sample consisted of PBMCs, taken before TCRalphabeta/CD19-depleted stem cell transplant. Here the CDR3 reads CASSYLAGAINEQFF. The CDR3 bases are TGCGCCAGCAGCTATCTAGCGGGAGCAATAAATGAGCAGTTCTTC.